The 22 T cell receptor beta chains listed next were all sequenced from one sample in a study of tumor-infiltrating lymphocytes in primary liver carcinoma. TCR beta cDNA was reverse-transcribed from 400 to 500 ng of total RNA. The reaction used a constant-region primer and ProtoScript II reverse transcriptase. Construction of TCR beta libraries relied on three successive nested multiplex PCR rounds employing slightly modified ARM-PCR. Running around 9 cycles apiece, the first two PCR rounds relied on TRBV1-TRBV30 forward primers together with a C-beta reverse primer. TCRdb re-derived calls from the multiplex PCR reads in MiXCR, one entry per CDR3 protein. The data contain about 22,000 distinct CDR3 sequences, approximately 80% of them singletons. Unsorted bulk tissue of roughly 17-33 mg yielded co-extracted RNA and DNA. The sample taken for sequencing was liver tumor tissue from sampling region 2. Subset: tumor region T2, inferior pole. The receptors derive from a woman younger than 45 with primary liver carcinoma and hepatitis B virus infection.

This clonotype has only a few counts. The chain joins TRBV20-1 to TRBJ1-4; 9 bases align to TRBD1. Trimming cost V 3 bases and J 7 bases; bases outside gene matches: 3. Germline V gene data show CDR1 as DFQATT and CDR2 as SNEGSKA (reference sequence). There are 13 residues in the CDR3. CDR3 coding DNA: TGCAGTGCTAGGACAGGGGGGCTTGAAAAACTGTTTTTT. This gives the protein CSARTGGLEKLFF.

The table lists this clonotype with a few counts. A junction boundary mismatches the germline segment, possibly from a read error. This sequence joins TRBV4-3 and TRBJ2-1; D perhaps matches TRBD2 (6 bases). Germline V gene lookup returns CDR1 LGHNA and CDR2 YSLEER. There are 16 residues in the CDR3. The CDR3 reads CAISQDAGSSYSEQFF. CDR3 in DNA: TGCGCCATCAGCCAGGATGCGGGAAGCTCCTACAGTGAGCAGTTCTTC.

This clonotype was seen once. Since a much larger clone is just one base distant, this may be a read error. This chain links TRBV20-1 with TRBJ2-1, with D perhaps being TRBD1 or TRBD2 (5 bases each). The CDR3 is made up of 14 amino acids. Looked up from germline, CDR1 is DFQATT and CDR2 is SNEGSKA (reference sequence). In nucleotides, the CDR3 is TGCAGTGCTACCGGGGCGAGGTCCTACAAAGAGCAGTTCTTC. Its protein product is CSATGARSYKEQFF.

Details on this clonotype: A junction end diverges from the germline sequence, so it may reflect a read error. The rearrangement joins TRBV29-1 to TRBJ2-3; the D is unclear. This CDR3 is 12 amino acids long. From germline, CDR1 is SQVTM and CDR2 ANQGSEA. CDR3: CSVTSSTDTQFF. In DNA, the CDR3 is TGCAGCGTCACGTCGAGCACAGATACGCAGTTTTTT.

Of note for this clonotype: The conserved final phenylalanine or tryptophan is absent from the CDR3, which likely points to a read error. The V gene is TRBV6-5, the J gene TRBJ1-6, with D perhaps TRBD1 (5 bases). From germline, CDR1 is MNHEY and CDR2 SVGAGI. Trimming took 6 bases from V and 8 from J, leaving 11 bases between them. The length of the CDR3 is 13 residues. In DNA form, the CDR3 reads TGTGCCAGCAGAAGAGGGGAGTATTCACCCCTCCACTCT. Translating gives CASRRGEYSPLHS.

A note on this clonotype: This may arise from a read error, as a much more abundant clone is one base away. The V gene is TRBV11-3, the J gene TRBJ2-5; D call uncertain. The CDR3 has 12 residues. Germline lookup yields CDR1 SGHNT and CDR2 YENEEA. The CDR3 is CPSSLDTETRYF. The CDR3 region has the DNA TGTCCCAGCAGCTTAGACACAGAGACCCGGTACTTC. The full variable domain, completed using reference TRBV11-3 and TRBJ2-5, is EAGVVQSPRYKIIEKKQPVAFWCNPISGHNTLYWYLQNLGQGPELLIRYENEEAVDDSQLPKDRFSAERLKGVDSTLKIQPAELGDSAVYLCPSSLDTETRYFGPGTRLLVL.

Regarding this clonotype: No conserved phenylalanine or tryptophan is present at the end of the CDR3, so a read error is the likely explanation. The chain's CDR3 is CASSPRTGFTGKLFC. CDR3 coding DNA: TGTGCCAGCAGTCCGAGGACAGGGTTCACCGGGAAGCTGTTTTGT. The rearrangement links TRBV6-5 to TRBJ2-2; 8 bases fit TRBD1. Germline-derived CDR1 and CDR2 are MNHEY and SVGAGI. The CDR3 is 15 residues long.

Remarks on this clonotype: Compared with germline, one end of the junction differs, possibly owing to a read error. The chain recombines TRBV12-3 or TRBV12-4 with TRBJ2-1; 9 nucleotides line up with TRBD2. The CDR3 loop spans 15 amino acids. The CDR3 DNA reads TGTGCCAGCAGCCTGTCCGAGACTAGCGGACCTGAGCAGTTATTC. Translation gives CASSLSETSGPEQLF.

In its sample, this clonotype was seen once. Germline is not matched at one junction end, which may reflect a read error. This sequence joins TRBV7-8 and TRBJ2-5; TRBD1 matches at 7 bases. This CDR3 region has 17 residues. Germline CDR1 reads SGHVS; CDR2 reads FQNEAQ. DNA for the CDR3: TGTGCCATCAGCTTACTTCCATTACAGGGGTACCAAGAGACCCAGTACTTC. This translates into CAISLLPLQGYQETQYF.

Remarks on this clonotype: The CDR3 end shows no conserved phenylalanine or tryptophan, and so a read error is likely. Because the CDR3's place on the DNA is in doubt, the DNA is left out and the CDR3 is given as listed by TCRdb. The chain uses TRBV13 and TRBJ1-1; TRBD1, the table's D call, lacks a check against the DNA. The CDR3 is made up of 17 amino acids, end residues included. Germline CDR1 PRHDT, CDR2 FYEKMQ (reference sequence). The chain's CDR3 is CASSLGGIGIGGTETFS.

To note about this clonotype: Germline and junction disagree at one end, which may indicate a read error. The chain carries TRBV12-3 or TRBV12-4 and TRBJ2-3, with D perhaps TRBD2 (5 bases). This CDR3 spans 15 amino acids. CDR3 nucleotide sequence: TGTGCCAGCAGTTCTCCCCCTCCTAGCACAAATACGCAGTATTTC. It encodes CASSSPPPSTNTQYF.

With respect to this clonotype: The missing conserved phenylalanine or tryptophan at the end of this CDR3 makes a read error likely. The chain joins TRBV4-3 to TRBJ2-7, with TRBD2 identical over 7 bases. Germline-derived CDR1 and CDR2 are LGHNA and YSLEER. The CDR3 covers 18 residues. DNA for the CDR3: TGCGCCAGCAGCCAAGCTGTGACGGGGGGTAACATTAGCTACGAACAGTACTTG. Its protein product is CASSQAVTGGNISYEQYL.

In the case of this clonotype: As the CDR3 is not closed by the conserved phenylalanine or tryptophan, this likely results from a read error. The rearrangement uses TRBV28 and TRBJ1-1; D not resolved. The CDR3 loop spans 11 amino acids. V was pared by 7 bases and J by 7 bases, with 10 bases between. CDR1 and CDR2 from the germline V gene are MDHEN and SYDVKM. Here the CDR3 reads CASNIRVEAFI. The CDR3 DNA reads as TGTGCCAGCAATATAAGGGTTGAAGCTTTCATT.

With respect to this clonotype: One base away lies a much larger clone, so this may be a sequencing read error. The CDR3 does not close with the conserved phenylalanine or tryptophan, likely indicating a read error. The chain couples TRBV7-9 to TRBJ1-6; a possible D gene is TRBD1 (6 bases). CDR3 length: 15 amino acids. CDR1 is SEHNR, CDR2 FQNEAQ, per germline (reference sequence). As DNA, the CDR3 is TGTGCCAGCAGCCCGGGGGGCTCCTATATTTCACCCCTCCACTTG. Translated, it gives CASSPGGSYISPLHL.

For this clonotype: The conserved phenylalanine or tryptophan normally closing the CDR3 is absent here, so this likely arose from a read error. In nucleotides, the CDR3 is TGCACCAGCAACCAAAACGTAGCGGGAGCCAGAGATGAGCAGTTCTTA. Translation gives CTSNQNVAGARDEQFL. V gene TRBV4-3 combines with J gene TRBJ2-1; 9 bases fit TRBD2. The length of the CDR3 is 16 residues. The germline V gene encodes CDR1 LGHNA and CDR2 YSLEER.

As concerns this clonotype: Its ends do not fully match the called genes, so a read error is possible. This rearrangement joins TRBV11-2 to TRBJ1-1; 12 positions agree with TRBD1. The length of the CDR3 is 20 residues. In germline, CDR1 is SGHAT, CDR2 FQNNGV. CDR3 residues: CANSARDRGRKRWSNTKAFF. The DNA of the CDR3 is TGTGCCAATAGCGCTCGGGACAGGGGGCGCAAGAGGTGGAGTAACACTAAAGCTTTCTTT.

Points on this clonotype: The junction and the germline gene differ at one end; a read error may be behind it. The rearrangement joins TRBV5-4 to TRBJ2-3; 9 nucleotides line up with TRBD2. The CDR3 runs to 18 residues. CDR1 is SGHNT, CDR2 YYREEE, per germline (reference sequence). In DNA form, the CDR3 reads TGTACCAGCAGTAACCCGGTGGATAGCGGGAGTCGGACAGATACGCAGTATTTT. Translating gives CTSSNPVDSGSRTDTQYF.

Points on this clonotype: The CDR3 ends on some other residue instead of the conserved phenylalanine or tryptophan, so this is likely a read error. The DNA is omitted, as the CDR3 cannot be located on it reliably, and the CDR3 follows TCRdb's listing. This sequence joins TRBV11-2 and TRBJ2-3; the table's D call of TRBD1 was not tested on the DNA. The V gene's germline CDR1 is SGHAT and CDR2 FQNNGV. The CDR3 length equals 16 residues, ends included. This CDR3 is CTSSRRGGLSTDTQFS.

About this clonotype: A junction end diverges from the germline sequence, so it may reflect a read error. The CDR3 here is CSASGQNSAFDKNIQNF. The DNA for the CDR3 is TGCAGTGCTAGTGGCCAGAATAGTGCATTCGACAAAAACATTCAGAACTTC. The chain employs TRBV20-1 and TRBJ2-4; D not certain. Germline V gene sequence: CDR1 DFQATT, CDR2 SNEGSKA (reference sequence). The CDR3 contains 17 residues.

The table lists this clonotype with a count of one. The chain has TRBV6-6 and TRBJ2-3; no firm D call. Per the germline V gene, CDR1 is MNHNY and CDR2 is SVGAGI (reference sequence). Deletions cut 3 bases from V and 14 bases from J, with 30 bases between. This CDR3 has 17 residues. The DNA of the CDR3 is TGTGCCAGCAGTTATCAGACCGGATCTCGACGCACAGATACGAGGTATTTT. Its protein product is CASSYQTGSRRTDTRYF.

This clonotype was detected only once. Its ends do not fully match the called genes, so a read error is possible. The CDR3 DNA reads as TGTGCCAGCTGTGAGGCTGTCTCTGGAAACATCATATATTTT. Protein product: CASCEAVSGNIIYF. This chain joins TRBV6-1 and TRBJ1-3; the D is unclear. CDR1 MNHNS and CDR2 SASEGT come from the germline V gene. This CDR3 is built from 14 residues.

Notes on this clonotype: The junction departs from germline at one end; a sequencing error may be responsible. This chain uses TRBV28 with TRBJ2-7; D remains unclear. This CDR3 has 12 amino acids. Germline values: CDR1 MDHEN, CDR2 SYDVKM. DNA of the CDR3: TGTGCCAGCATCGGGCAGACCTACGAGCAATACTTC. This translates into CASIGQTYEQYF.